A selection of T cell receptor beta chains follows, all from one sample in a study of control samples from healthy donors and cancer patients. The data were produced by immunoSEQ multiplex PCR, yet TCRdb's version contains in-frame clones alone and is incomplete. The data hold about 54,000 clones, with around 95% observed a single time. The sample consisted of blood. The receptor source for this set is a woman under 40 in good health. Both conserved end residues are part of each CDR3. The D gene is left open where the match is weak. Size is stated for part of the rows, as once, few or many counts, or as a class when the clone is expanded.

V gene	J gene	clone size	D gene	CDR3 DNA	CDR3 protein
TRBV3-1/TRBV3-2	TRBJ2-1	NA	NA	TGTGCCAGCAGCCGTGTCCGAAATTCCTACAATGAGCAGTTCTTC	CASSRVRNSYNEQFF
TRBV10-2	TRBJ2-3	NA	TRBD2	TGCGCCAGCAGTGACCCTACCGGGACTAGCGGGAGGACAGATACGCAGTATTTT	CASSDPTGTSGRTDTQYF
TRBV10-3	TRBJ2-5	few	TRBD1	TGTGCCATCAGTGAGGGACAGGGCCGAGAGACCCAGTACTTC	CAISEGQGRETQYF
TRBV7-2	TRBJ1-3	NA	TRBD1	TGTGCCAGCAGCCTACAGGGGGCGGGAGACACCATATATTTT	CASSLQGAGDTIYF
TRBV7-8	TRBJ1-1	NA	TRBD1	TGTGCCAGCAGCTCCTTGACAGGGCAGATGAACACTGAAGCTTTCTTT	CASSSLTGQMNTEAFF
TRBV5-1	TRBJ1-3	NA	NA	TGCGCCAGCAGCTCATCCCCCTCGGGGGTCTCCGGAAACACCATATATTTT	CASSSSPSGVSGNTIYF
TRBV4-1	TRBJ1-2	once	NA	TGCGCCAGCAGCCAAGATAGGTACGCTAACTATGGCTACACCTTC	CASSQDRYANYGYTF
TRBV11-3	TRBJ2-7	NA	NA	TGTGCCAGCAGGCAACTGGGGCCCGGCTACGAGCAGTACTTC	CASRQLGPGYEQYF
TRBV6-2/TRBV6-3	TRBJ2-2	once	TRBD1	TGTGCCAGCAGTTACTCAACGACAGGGCCCGAGGTCACCGGGGAGCTGTTTTTT	CASSYSTTGPEVTGELFF
TRBV5-4	TRBJ1-2	NA	NA	TGTGCCAGCAGCTTGGAAGGGGCCGATGGCTACACCTTC	CASSLEGADGYTF
TRBV27	TRBJ2-1	once	TRBD1	TGTGCCAGCTCGACCAGCGAGGGGGCAGGGGAGCAGTTCTTC	CASSTSEGAGEQFF
TRBV30	TRBJ1-2	NA	NA	TGTGCCTGGAAACTACCTCTTTATGGCTACACCTTC	CAWKLPLYGYTF
TRBV15	TRBJ2-2	NA	NA	TGTGCCACCAGCACGGAAGCGACAGCCGCGAACACCGGGGAGCTGTTTTTT	CATSTEATAANTGELFF
TRBV10-3	TRBJ2-2	NA	TRBD1	TGTGCCATCAGTGGGGGGGACAGGGGAGGATCCGGGGAGCTGTTTTTT	CAISGGDRGGSGELFF
TRBV2	TRBJ1-2	NA	NA	TGTGCCAGAAGGACAGTTGCCTATGGCTACACCTTC	CARRTVAYGYTF
TRBV28	TRBJ2-1	once	TRBD1	TGTGCCAGCAGTTTTATCGGACAGGGGGACAATGAGCAGTTCTTC	CASSFIGQGDNEQFF
TRBV7-9	TRBJ2-3	NA	NA	TGTGCCAGCAGCAACCTCCCGGGGGAGGCCACAGATACGCAGTATTTT	CASSNLPGEATDTQYF
TRBV27	TRBJ2-7	NA	TRBD2	TGTGCCAGCAGTCCAGCGGGAGGTAACGAGCAGTACTTC	CASSPAGGNEQYF
TRBV5-5	TRBJ2-7	NA	TRBD2	TGTGCCAGCAGCTTGGGTAGCGGGAGGGGCGAGCAGTACTTC	CASSLGSGRGEQYF
TRBV3-1/TRBV3-2	TRBJ2-3	NA	NA	TGTGCCAGCAGCGCGACTGAGGTTCTCACAGATACGCAGTATTTT	CASSATEVLTDTQYF
TRBV4-2	TRBJ2-5	NA	TRBD1	TGTGCCAGCAGCCAAGAGGTAGGGGGCCGGCGTGACCAGTACTTC	CASSQEVGGRRDQYF
TRBV9	TRBJ1-3	once	TRBD1	TGTGCCAGCAGCGCCGGGACAGGGGGAACTGGAAACACCATATATTTT	CASSAGTGGTGNTIYF
TRBV3-1/TRBV3-2	TRBJ1-2	once	NA	TGTGCCAGCAGCCAGGGGGCCGTCTATAGATATGGCTACACCTTC	CASSQGAVYRYGYTF
TRBV25-1	TRBJ2-7	NA	NA	TGTGCCAGCAGTGAAAGCGGAAAAACCTACGAGCAGTACTTC	CASSESGKTYEQYF
TRBV5-8	TRBJ2-1	NA	TRBD2	TGTGCCAGCAGCTTGGCCACTGGGACTAGCGGGAGGGCCAATGAGCAGTTCTTC	CASSLATGTSGRANEQFF
TRBV27	TRBJ1-2	NA	NA	TGTGCCAGCAGTCCGGGGGGCTATGGCTACACCTTC	CASSPGGYGYTF